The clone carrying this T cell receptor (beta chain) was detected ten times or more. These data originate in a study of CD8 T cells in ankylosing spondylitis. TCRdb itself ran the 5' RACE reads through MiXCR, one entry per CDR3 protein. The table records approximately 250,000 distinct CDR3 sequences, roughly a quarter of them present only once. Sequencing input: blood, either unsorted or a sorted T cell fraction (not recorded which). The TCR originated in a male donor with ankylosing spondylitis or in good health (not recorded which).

DNA for the CDR3: TGTGCCAGCAGTCCCGGGACTCTCGGTGGAAACACCATATATTTT. Its translation is CASSPGTLGGNTIYF. The rearrangement uses TRBV6-1 and TRBJ1-3; tentative D call: TRBD1 (5 bases). Trimming left V 5 bases short and J 3 bases short, with 14 bases between. The CDR3 spans 15 residues. The germline V gene encodes CDR1 MNHNS and CDR2 SASEGT.